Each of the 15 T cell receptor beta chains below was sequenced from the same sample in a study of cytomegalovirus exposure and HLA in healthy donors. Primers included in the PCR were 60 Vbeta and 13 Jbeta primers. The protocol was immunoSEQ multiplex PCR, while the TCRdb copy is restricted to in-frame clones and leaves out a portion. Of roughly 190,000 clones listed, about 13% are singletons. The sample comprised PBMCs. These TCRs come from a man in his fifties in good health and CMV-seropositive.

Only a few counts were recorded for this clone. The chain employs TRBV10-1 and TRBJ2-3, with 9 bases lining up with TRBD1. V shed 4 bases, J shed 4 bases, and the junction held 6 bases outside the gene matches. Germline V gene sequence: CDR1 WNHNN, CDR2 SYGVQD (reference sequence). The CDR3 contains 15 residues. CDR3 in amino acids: CASSAPGTGPDTQYF. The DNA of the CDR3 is TGCGCCAGCAGTGCCCCCGGGACAGGGCCAGATACGCAGTATTTT.

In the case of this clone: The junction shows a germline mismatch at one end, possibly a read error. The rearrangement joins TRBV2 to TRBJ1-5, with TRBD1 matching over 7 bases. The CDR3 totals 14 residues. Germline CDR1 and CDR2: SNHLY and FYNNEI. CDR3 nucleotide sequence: TGTGCCAGCAGTGAGACAGGGTACCCGGCGGCCCAGAATTTT. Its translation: CASSETGYPAAQNF.

The CDR3 coding sequence is TGTGCCAGCAGCTTAGATGCGGGCCCCTACGAGCAGTACTTC. Its translation is CASSLDAGPYEQYF. V and J are TRBV7-9 and TRBJ2-7; perhaps TRBD2 as D (5 bases). This CDR3 spans 14 amino acids. Trimming left V 1 base short and J 2 bases short, with 9 bases between. Germline CDR1 reads SEHNR; CDR2 reads FQNEAQ (reference sequence).

DNA of the CDR3: TGTGCCTGGAGTTTAGGGGCAGGGCGGACTGAAGCTTTCTTT. This codes for CAWSLGAGRTEAFF. The chain links TRBV30 to TRBJ1-1, with D tentatively TRBD1 (5 bases). Germline values: CDR1 GTSNPN, CDR2 SVGIG (reference sequence). With 2 bases removed from V and 5 bases from J, the gap between germline ends came to 15 bases. There are 14 residues in the CDR3.

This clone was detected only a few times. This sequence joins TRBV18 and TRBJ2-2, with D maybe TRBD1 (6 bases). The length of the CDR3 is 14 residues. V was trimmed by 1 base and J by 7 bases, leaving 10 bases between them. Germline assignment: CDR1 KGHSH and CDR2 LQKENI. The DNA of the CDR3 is TGTGCCAGCTCACCACTGGGACAAATCGGGGAGCTGTTTTTT. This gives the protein CASSPLGQIGELFF.

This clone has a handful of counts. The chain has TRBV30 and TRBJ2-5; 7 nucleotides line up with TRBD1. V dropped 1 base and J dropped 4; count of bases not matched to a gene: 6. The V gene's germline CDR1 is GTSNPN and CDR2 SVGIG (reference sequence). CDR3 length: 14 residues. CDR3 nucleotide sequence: TGTGCCTGGAGTGAGGGACAGATTTTAGAGACCCAGTACTTC. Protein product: CAWSEGQILETQYF. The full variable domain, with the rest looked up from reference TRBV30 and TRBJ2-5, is SQTIHQWPATLVQPVGSPLSLECTVEGTSNPNLYWYRQAAGRGLQLLFYSVGIGQISSEVPQNLSASRPQDRQFILSSKKLLLSDSGFYLCAWSEGQILETQYFGPGTRLLVL.

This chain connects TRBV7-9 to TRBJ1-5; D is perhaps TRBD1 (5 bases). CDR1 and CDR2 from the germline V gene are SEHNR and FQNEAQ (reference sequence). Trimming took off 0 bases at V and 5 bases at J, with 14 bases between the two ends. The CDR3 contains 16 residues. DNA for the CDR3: TGTGCCAGCAGCTTAGCGGGGGGGGATTTGCATCAGCCCCAGCATTTT. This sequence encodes CASSLAGGDLHQPQHF. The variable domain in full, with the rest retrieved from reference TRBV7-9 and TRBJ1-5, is DTGVSQNPRHKITKRGQNVTFRCDPISEHNRLYWYRQTLGQGPEFLTYFQNEAQLEKSRLLSDRFSAERPKGSFSTLEIQRTEQGDSAMYLCASSLAGGDLHQPQHFGDGTRLSIL.

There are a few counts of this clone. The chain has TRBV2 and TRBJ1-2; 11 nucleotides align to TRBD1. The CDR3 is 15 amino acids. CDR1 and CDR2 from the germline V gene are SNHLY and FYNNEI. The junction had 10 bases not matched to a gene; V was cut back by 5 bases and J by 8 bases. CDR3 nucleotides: TGTGCCAGCAGTTCCAGGACAGGGGGCGGTAAGGGCTACACCTTC. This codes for CASSSRTGGGKGYTF. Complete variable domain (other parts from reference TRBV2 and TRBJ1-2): EPEVTQTPSHQVTQMGQEVILRCVPISNHLYFYWYRQILGQKVEFLVSFYNNEISEKSEIFDDQFSVERPDGSNFTLKIRSTKLEDSAMYFCASSSRTGGGKGYTFGSGTRLTVV.

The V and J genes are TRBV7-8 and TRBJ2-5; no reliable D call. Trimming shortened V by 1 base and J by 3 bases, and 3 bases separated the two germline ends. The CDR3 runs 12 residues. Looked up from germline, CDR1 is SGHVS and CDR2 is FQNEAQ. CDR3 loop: CASSLGEETQYF. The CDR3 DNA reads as TGTGCCAGCAGCTTAGGAGAAGAGACCCAGTACTTC.

CDR3 loop: CATSRGRGLAVQETQYF. CDR3 nucleotides: TGTGCCACCAGCAGAGGGCGTGGACTAGCGGTCCAAGAGACCCAGTACTTC. The chain couples TRBV15 to TRBJ2-5, with 10 bases aligning to TRBD2. The V and J ends lost 1 base and 1 base, in that order; junction bases with no gene match: 6. CDR1 is LNHNV, CDR2 YYDKDF, per germline (reference sequence). The CDR3 contains 17 residues.

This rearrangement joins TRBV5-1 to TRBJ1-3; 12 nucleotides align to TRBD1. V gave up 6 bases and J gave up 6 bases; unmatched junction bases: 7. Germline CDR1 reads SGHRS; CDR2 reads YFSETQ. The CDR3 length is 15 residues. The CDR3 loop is CASTLEGQGANTIYF. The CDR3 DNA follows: TGCGCCAGCACCCTGGAGGGACAGGGGGCAAACACCATATATTTT.

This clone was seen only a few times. For the CDR3, the DNA is TGTGCCAGCTCAAAGACCCGGACTAGCGGCTCCTACGAGCAGTACTTC. Residues: CASSKTRTSGSYEQYF. This chain links TRBV18 with TRBJ2-7; 10 bases match TRBD2. CDR1 and CDR2 (germline): KGHSH, LQKENI. With 5 bases clipped from V and 0 bases from J, the junction kept 7 bases outside the gene matches. The CDR3 is 16 residues long. Supplemented by reference TRBV18 and TRBJ2-7, the full variable domain reads NAGVMQNPRHLVRRRGQEARLRCSPMKGHSHVYWYRQLPEEGLKFMVYLQKENIIDESGMPKERFSAEFPKEGPSILRIQQVVRGDSAAYFCASSKTRTSGSYEQYFGPGTRLTVT.

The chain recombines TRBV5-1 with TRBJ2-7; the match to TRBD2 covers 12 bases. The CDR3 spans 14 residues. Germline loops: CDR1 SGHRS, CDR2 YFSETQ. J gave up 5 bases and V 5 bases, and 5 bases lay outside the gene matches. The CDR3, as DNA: TGCGCCAGCAGTCGGACTAGCGGGGTGAACGAGCAGTACTTC. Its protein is CASSRTSGVNEQYF.

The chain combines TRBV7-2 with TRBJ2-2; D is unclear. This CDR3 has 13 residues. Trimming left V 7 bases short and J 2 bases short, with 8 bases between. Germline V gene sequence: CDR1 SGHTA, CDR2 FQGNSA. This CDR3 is CASTIHNTGELFF. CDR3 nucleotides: TGTGCCAGCACAATCCATAACACCGGGGAGCTGTTTTTT.

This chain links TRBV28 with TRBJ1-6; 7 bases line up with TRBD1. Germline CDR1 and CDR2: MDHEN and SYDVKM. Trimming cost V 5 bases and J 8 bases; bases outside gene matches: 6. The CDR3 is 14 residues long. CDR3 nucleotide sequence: TGTGCCAGCAGTGACAGGGCCTCTTATTCACCCCTCCACTTT. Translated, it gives CASSDRASYSPLHF.